The following is a TCR beta chain sequence with its context. As yet, its antigen is unknown. The data are from a study of cytomegalovirus exposure and HLA in healthy donors. Study background: About 83 million unique TCRs from HLA-typed donors made up an early data release.

Primers for the PCR totalled 60 Vbeta and 13 Jbeta. Profiled with immunoSEQ multiplex PCR; TCRdb holds only in-frame clones, not every one. The sample contains some 52,000 clones, around 70% of which appear only once. Study-level findings and limits: There were around 160 TCR beta chains listed as cytomegalovirus-associated.

The V gene lost 5 bases and the J gene lost 0 bases, with 16 bases spanning the gap. Per germline, CDR1 SEHNR and CDR2 FQNEAQ (reference sequence). The CDR3 runs 16 residues. Source material: PBMCs. The V call is TRBV7-9, the J call TRBJ1-2; weak D call: TRBD1 (6 bases). The sequence was obtained from a man aged 18-30 years in good health and CMV-seronegative. CDR3 protein: CASSPRGGDTNYGYTF. For the CDR3, the DNA is TGTGCCAGCAGCCCACGAGGGGGGGATACTAACTATGGCTACACCTTC.